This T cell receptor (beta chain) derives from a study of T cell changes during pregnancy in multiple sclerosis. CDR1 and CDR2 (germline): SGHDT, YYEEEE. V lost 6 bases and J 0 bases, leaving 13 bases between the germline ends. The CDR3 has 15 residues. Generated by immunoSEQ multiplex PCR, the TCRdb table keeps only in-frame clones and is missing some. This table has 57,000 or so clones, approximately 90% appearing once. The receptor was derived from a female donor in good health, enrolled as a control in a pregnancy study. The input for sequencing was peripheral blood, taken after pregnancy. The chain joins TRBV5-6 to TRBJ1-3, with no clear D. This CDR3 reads CASTSINRSGNTIYF. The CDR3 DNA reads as TGTGCCAGCACCTCTATCAACCGCTCTGGAAACACCATATATTTT.